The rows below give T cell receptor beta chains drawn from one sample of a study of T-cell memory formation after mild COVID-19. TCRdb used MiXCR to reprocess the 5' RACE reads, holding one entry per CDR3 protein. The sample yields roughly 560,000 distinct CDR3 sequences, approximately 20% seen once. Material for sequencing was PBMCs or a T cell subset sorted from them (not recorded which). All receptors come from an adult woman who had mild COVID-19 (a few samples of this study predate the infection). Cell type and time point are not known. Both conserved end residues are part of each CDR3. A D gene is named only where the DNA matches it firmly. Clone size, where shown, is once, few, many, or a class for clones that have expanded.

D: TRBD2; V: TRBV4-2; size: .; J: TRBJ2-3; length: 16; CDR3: CASSQAAGQTTDTQYF; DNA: TGTGCCAGCAGCCAAGCAGCGGGGCAAACCACAGATACGCAGTATTTT
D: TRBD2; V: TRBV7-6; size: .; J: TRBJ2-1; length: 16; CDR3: CASSPAGTSGRNEQFF; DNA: TGTGCCAGCAGTCCCGCCGGGACTAGCGGACGTAATGAGCAGTTCTTC
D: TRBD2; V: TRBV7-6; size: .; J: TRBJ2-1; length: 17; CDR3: CASSPAGTSGIGNEQFF; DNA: TGTGCCAGCAGCCCGGCCGGGACTAGCGGGATAGGCAATGAGCAGTTCTTC
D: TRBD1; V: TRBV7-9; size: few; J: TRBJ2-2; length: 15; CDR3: CASSSQTGPAGELFF; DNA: TGTGCCAGCAGCTCTCAGACAGGGCCCGCGGGGGAGCTGTTTTTT
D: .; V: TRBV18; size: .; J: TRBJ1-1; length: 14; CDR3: CASSPIARNTEAFF; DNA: TGTGCCAGCTCACCGATCGCTCGGAACACTGAAGCTTTCTTT
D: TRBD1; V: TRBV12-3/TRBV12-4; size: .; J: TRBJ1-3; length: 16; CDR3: CASKGLGTGDGNTIYF; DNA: TGTGCCAGCAAAGGATTAGGGACAGGGGATGGAAACACCATATATTTT
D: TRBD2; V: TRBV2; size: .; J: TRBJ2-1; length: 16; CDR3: CASSERGGRALDEQFF; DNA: TGTGCCAGCAGTGAGAGAGGCGGGAGGGCTCTAGATGAGCAGTTCTTC
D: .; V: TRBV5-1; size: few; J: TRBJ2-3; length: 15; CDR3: CASSLETARTDTQYF; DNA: TGCGCCAGCAGCTTGGAGACTGCTCGCACAGATACGCAGTATTTT
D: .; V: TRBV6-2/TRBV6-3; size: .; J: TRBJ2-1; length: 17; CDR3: CASSYSWGTSSYNEQFF; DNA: TGTGCCAGCAGTTACTCGTGGGGCACGAGCTCCTACAATGAGCAGTTCTTC
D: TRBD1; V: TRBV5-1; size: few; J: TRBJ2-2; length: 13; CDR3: CASSWTGPGELFF; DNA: TGCGCCAGCAGCTGGACAGGGCCCGGGGAGCTGTTTTTT